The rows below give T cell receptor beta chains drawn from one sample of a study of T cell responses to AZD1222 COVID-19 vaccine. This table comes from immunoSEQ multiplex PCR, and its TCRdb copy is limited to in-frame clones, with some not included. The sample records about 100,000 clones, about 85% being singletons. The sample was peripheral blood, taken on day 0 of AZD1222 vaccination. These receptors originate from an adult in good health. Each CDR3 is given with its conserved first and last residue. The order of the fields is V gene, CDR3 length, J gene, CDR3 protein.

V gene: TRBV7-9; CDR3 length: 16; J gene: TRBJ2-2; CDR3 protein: CASSLDGTSGTGELFF
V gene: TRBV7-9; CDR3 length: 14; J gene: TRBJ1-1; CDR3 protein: CASSSTGVRTEAFF
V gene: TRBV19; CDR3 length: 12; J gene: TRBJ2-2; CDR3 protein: CASSIRTGELFF
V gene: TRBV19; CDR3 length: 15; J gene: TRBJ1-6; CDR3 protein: CASSMIWGGDSPLHF
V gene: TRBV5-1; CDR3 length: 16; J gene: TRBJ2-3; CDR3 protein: CASTKTPSSSTDTQYF
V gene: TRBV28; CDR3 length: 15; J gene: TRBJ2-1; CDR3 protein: CASGKRFGGTNEQFF
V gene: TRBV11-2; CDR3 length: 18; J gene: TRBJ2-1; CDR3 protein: CASRYRRISSGSRDEQFF
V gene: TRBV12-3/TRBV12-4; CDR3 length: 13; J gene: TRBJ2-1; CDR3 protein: CASSRDRYNEQFF
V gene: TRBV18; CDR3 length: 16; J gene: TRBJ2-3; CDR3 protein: CASSPPLGGASDTQYF
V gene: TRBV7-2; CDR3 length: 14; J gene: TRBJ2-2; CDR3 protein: CASSSGLADGELFF
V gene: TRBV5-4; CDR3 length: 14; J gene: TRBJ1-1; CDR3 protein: CASSPTGGNTEAFF
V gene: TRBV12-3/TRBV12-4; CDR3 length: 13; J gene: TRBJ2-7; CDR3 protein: CASSFEGVYEQYF
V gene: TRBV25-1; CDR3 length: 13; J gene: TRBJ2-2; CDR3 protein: CASSGTGPGELFF
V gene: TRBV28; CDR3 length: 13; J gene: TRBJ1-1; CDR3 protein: CASINNMNTEAFF
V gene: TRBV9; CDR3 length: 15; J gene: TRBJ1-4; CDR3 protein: CASSPQDRLNEKLFF
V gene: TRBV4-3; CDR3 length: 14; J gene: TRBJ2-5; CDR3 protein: CASSQGQGLGTQYF
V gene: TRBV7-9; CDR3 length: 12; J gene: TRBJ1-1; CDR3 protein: CASSLMNTEAFF
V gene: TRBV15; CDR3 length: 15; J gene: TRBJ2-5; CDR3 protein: CATSRGLAGQETQYF
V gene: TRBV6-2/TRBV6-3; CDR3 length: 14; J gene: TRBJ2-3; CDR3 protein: CASSYSPYGDTQYF
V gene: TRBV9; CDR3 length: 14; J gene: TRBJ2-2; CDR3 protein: CASSPGRDTGELFF
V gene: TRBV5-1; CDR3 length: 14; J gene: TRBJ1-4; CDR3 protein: CASSLEGTNEKLFF
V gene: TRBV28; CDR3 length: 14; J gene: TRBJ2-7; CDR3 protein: CASSFRGQPSEQYF
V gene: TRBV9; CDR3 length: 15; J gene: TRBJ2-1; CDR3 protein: CASSVVLAGKNEQFF
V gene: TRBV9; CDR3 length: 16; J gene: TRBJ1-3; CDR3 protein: CASSASRVISGNTIYF
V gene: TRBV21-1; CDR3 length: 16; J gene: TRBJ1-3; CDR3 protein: CASSLRDRASGNTIYF
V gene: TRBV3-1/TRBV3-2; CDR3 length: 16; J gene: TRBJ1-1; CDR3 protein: CASSQRQGGRNTEAFF
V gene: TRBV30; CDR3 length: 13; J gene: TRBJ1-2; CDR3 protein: CAWGRAENYGYTF
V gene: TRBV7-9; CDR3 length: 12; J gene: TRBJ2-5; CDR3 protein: CASQAVLGTQYF
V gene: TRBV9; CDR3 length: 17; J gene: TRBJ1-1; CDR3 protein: CASSAGTGIKLNTEAFF
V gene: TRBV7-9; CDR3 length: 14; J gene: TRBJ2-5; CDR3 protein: CASSRLTGQETQYF
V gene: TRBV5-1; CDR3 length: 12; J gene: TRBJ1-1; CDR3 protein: CASRLANTEAFF
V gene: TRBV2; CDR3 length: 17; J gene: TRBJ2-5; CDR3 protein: CASSEAELAGFAETQYF
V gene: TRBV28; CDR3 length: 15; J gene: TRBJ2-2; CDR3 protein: CASSLGTVLTGELFF
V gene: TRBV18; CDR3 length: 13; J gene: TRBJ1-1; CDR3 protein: CASSPELDTEAFF
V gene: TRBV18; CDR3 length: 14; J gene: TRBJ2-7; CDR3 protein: CASSSLGRAYEQYF
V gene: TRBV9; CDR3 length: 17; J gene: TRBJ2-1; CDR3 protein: CASSAGLAGFSHNEQFF
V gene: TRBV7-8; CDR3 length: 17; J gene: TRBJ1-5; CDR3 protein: CASSQLLDRGGYQPQHF
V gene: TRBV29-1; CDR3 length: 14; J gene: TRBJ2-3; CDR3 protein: CSARSSGITDTQYF
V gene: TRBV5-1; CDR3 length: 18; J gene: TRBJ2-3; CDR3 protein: CASSLATVVGSSTDTQYF
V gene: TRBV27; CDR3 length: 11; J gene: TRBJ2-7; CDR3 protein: CASSLGNEQYF
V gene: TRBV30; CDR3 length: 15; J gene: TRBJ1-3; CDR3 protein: CAWSPGTGAGNTIYF
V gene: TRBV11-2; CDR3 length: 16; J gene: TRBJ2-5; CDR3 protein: CASSPTAGGPEETQYF
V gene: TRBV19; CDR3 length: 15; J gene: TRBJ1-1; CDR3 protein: CASSMKSGAATEAFF
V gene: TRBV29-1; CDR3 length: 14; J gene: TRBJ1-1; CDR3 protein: CSSATGLGNTEAFF
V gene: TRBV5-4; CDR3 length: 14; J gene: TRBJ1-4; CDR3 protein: CASSIQGAKEKLFF
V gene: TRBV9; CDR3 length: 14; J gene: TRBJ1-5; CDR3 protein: CASSVDLYNQPQHF
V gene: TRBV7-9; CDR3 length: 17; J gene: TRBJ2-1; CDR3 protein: CASSLTSGSRSYNEQFF
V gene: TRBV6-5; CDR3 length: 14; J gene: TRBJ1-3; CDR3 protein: CASIQQSSGNTIYF